This T cell receptor beta chain was documented in a study of vaccination and CD4 T cells after COVID-19. Study as a whole: The study drew post-COVID samples a median roughly 110 days after diagnosis (range 35 to 161). Overlapping spike peptides of SARS-CoV-2, HCoV-NL63, HCoV-OC43 and HCoV-229E stimulated the cells.

The V gene's germline CDR1 is SNHLY and CDR2 FYNNEI. This CDR3 is built from 15 residues. V trimming: 4 bases; J trimming: 3 bases; junction bases outside the gene matches: 5. Treatment here: approximately 11-day PBMC culture with coronavirus spike peptide pools or control peptides (ViraFEST assay). Scientists ran DNA taken from cultured CD4+ T cells through the Oncomine TCR Beta short-read assay for sequencing. TCRdb redid the calling of the PCR reads with MiXCR, one entry per CDR3 protein. Of 13,000 or so distinct CDR3 sequences listed, approximately 39% were seen once; the top ten hold roughly 14%. This clonotype was seen a few times. The antigen remains unidentified. Regarding the study as a whole: The analysis of convalescent patients involved relatively few individuals and lacked early post-infection timepoints. Convalescent patients' median share of reactive clones seen only post-vaccination was 70% to 90%.

Sample: CD4+ T cells from blood, cultured in vitro. This sequence originates from a human donor who had recovered from COVID-19. The V call is TRBV2, the J call TRBJ1-2; 10 bases align to TRBD1. The CDR3 loop is CASSVTTGGHYGYTF. The CDR3 region has the DNA TGTGCCAGCAGTGTGACGACAGGGGGCCACTATGGCTACACCTTC.